The rows below give T cell receptor beta chains drawn from one sample of a study of CD8 T cells in Susac syndrome. TCRdb reanalysed the immunoSEQ multiplex PCR reads using MiXCR and keeps one entry per CDR3 protein. The table lists around 270,000 distinct CDR3 sequences, 70% to 90% of them singletons. Source material: CD8+ T cells from PBMCs. The receptors here all came from a human donor with multiple sclerosis. Each CDR3 is given with its conserved first and last residue. A D gene is named only where the DNA matches it firmly. Expanded clones are given a class, and other clones once, few, many or no size at all.

V gene: TRBV19
J gene: TRBJ2-1
clone size: .
D gene: TRBD2
CDR3 protein: CASKPGRSSYNEQFF
CDR3 DNA: TGTGCCAGTAAACCCGGGAGGAGCTCCTACAATGAGCAGTTCTTC

V gene: TRBV29-1
J gene: TRBJ2-7
clone size: .
D gene: TRBD2
CDR3 protein: CSVLGGVEQYF
CDR3 DNA: TGCAGCGTCCTTGGGGGGGTCGAGCAGTACTTC

V gene: TRBV28
J gene: TRBJ2-2
clone size: .
D gene: .
CDR3 protein: CASRLGAGTGELFF
CDR3 DNA: TGTGCCAGCAGGCTAGGAGCGGGCACCGGGGAGCTGTTTTTT

V gene: TRBV21-1
J gene: TRBJ2-3
clone size: .
D gene: .
CDR3 protein: CASSKALAGVRDTQYF
CDR3 DNA: TGTGCCAGCAGCAAAGCGCTAGCGGGAGTCCGAGATACGCAGTATTTT

V gene: TRBV19
J gene: TRBJ1-5
clone size: .
D gene: .
CDR3 protein: CASGSVTNQPQHF
CDR3 DNA: TGTGCCAGTGGGAGCGTGACTAATCAGCCCCAGCATTTT

V gene: TRBV9
J gene: TRBJ2-1
clone size: .
D gene: TRBD2
CDR3 protein: CASTSSGYNEQFF
CDR3 DNA: TGTGCCAGCACCTCTAGCGGTTACAATGAGCAGTTCTTC

V gene: TRBV5-6
J gene: TRBJ1-2
clone size: .
D gene: .
CDR3 protein: CASSLDSGGLGYTF
CDR3 DNA: TGTGCCAGCAGCTTAGACTCAGGAGGACTTGGCTACACCTTC

V gene: TRBV29-1
J gene: TRBJ1-1
clone size: .
D gene: .
CDR3 protein: CSVEIGGTEAFF
CDR3 DNA: TGCAGCGTTGAGATCGGGGGCACTGAAGCTTTCTTT

V gene: TRBV3-1
J gene: TRBJ1-1
clone size: once
D gene: .
CDR3 protein: CASRALTPSMNTEAFF
CDR3 DNA: TGTGCCAGCCGAGCTTTGACTCCCAGCATGAACACTGAAGCTTTCTTT

V gene: TRBV7-2
J gene: TRBJ2-3
clone size: .
D gene: TRBD1
CDR3 protein: CADDRGLGTQYF
CDR3 DNA: TGTGCCGACGACAGGGGTTTGGGTACGCAGTATTTT

V gene: TRBV5-5
J gene: TRBJ2-4
clone size: .
D gene: .
CDR3 protein: CASSLTTPDSGEYIQYF
CDR3 DNA: TGTGCCAGCAGCTTGACTACTCCTGACTCGGGCGAATACATTCAGTACTTC

V gene: TRBV12-3/TRBV12-4
J gene: TRBJ2-1
clone size: .
D gene: TRBD2
CDR3 protein: CASRPGTSGGLEQFF
CDR3 DNA: TGTGCCAGCAGGCCTGGGACTAGCGGGGGCCTGGAGCAGTTCTTC

V gene: TRBV7-3
J gene: TRBJ2-2
clone size: .
D gene: TRBD2
CDR3 protein: CASRESGRSGELFF
CDR3 DNA: TGTGCCAGCAGGGAAAGCGGGAGATCCGGGGAGCTGTTTTTT

V gene: TRBV2
J gene: TRBJ1-1
clone size: .
D gene: .
CDR3 protein: CASIYSGPRDGTEAFF
CDR3 DNA: TGTGCCAGTATTTATAGCGGACCCCGGGATGGGACTGAAGCTTTCTTT

V gene: TRBV21-1
J gene: TRBJ1-2
clone size: .
D gene: .
CDR3 protein: CASSKGVRVPYGYTF
CDR3 DNA: TGTGCCAGCAGCAAAGGGGTCAGGGTACCCTATGGCTACACCTTC

V gene: TRBV4-3
J gene: TRBJ2-1
clone size: .
D gene: .
CDR3 protein: CASSQEGWGDYNEQFF
CDR3 DNA: TGCGCCAGCAGCCAAGAAGGGTGGGGGGATTACAATGAGCAGTTCTTC

V gene: TRBV28
J gene: TRBJ2-7
clone size: .
D gene: .
CDR3 protein: CASSPTQGRAVQYF
CDR3 DNA: TGTGCCAGCAGTCCGACTCAGGGGAGAGCTGTGCAGTACTTC

V gene: TRBV19
J gene: TRBJ2-5
clone size: .
D gene: .
CDR3 protein: CASRTGTRGQETQYF
CDR3 DNA: TGTGCCAGTAGGACCGGAACCCGGGGACAAGAGACCCAGTACTTC

V gene: TRBV9
J gene: TRBJ2-6
clone size: once
D gene: .
CDR3 protein: CASSANTPGSGANVLTF
CDR3 DNA: TGTGCCAGCAGCGCCAATACCCCTGGGTCTGGGGCCAACGTCCTGACTTTC

V gene: TRBV6-5
J gene: TRBJ1-5
clone size: .
D gene: .
CDR3 protein: CASSYDESGNQPQHF
CDR3 DNA: TGTGCCAGCAGTTACGATGAATCTGGCAATCAGCCCCAGCATTTT

V gene: TRBV7-9
J gene: TRBJ1-1
clone size: .
D gene: .
CDR3 protein: CASSSTIHTNTEAFF
CDR3 DNA: TGTGCCAGCAGCTCTACAATACACACGAACACTGAAGCTTTCTTT

V gene: TRBV6-5
J gene: TRBJ2-7
clone size: .
D gene: .
CDR3 protein: CASSPTGTGYEQYF
CDR3 DNA: TGTGCCAGCAGCCCTACAGGGACTGGCTACGAGCAGTACTTC

V gene: TRBV5-6
J gene: TRBJ2-3
clone size: .
D gene: .
CDR3 protein: CASKRSSMGGLDTQYF
CDR3 DNA: TGTGCCAGCAAAAGAAGCTCCATGGGGGGTTTGGATACGCAGTATTTT

V gene: TRBV28
J gene: TRBJ1-2
clone size: .
D gene: .
CDR3 protein: CAIPTKEGDSYGYTF
CDR3 DNA: TGTGCCATCCCAACTAAAGAGGGGGATTCCTATGGCTACACCTTC

V gene: TRBV27
J gene: TRBJ2-7
clone size: .
D gene: .
CDR3 protein: CASSEQASSYEQYF
CDR3 DNA: TGTGCCAGCAGCGAACAAGCGAGCTCCTACGAGCAGTACTTC

V gene: TRBV20-1
J gene: TRBJ2-7
clone size: .
D gene: TRBD1
CDR3 protein: CSARVWGTAYTYEQYF
CDR3 DNA: TGCAGTGCTAGAGTTTGGGGGACAGCCTACACCTACGAGCAGTACTTC

V gene: TRBV7-9
J gene: TRBJ1-1
clone size: .
D gene: .
CDR3 protein: CASSLGGAGVNTEAFF
CDR3 DNA: TGTGCCAGCAGCTTAGGAGGGGCAGGCGTTAACACTGAAGCTTTCTTT

V gene: TRBV30
J gene: TRBJ2-2
clone size: .
D gene: .
CDR3 protein: CAWSQTSVNTGELFF
CDR3 DNA: TGTGCCTGGAGCCAAACGAGTGTGAACACCGGGGAGCTGTTTTTT

V gene: TRBV11-2
J gene: TRBJ2-5
clone size: .
D gene: .
CDR3 protein: CASSDRAWETQYF
CDR3 DNA: TGTGCCAGCAGCGATCGGGCATGGGAGACCCAGTACTTC

V gene: TRBV6-4
J gene: TRBJ2-4
clone size: .
D gene: TRBD1
CDR3 protein: CASSKDTQGDIQYF
CDR3 DNA: TGTGCCAGCTCGAAAGACACCCAGGGGGACATTCAGTACTTC

V gene: TRBV7-3
J gene: TRBJ2-3
clone size: .
D gene: .
CDR3 protein: CASSSGFTATDTQYF
CDR3 DNA: TGTGCCAGCAGCTCGGGTTTCACAGCCACAGATACGCAGTATTTT

V gene: TRBV12-3/TRBV12-4
J gene: TRBJ2-1
clone size: .
D gene: .
CDR3 protein: CASSLLDILYNEQFF
CDR3 DNA: TGTGCCAGCAGTTTACTAGACATTTTATACAATGAGCAGTTCTTC

V gene: TRBV30
J gene: TRBJ2-3
clone size: .
D gene: TRBD2
CDR3 protein: CAWSVLAGTDTQYF
CDR3 DNA: TGTGCCTGGAGTGTGCTAGCGGGCACAGATACGCAGTATTTT

V gene: TRBV4-2
J gene: TRBJ2-3
clone size: .
D gene: .
CDR3 protein: CASSQDRASGTDTQYF
CDR3 DNA: TGCGCCAGCAGCCAAGATCGGGCTAGCGGCACAGATACGCAGTATTTT

V gene: TRBV12-3/TRBV12-4
J gene: TRBJ2-3
clone size: .
D gene: TRBD2
CDR3 protein: CASSFLTGGQASTDTQYF
CDR3 DNA: TGTGCCAGCAGTTTTCTAACGGGGGGGCAAGCTAGCACAGATACGCAGTATTTT

V gene: TRBV7-9
J gene: TRBJ2-1
clone size: .
D gene: .
CDR3 protein: CASSLPKGQPLAIGQFF
CDR3 DNA: TGTGCCAGCAGCTTACCCAAAGGACAGCCTTTAGCGATAGGGCAGTTCTTC

V gene: TRBV6-2/TRBV6-3
J gene: TRBJ2-3
clone size: .
D gene: .
CDR3 protein: CASSYLAGPTDTQYF
CDR3 DNA: TGTGCCAGCAGTTACTTGGCGGGCCCCACAGATACGCAGTATTTT

V gene: TRBV4-3
J gene: TRBJ2-3
clone size: .
D gene: TRBD1
CDR3 protein: CASSQGDRAGGDTQYF
CDR3 DNA: TGCGCCAGCAGCCAAGGGGACAGGGCTGGAGGAGATACGCAGTATTTT

V gene: TRBV20-1
J gene: TRBJ2-3
clone size: .
D gene: TRBD2
CDR3 protein: CCAKGTCGGGWADTQYF
CDR3 DNA: TGCTGTGCTAAGGGGACTTGCGGGGGGGGCTGGGCAGATACGCAGTATTTT

V gene: TRBV27
J gene: TRBJ1-1
clone size: .
D gene: TRBD1
CDR3 protein: CASRPTGLTEAFF
CDR3 DNA: TGTGCCAGCAGGCCGACAGGGCTCACTGAAGCTTTCTTT

V gene: TRBV19
J gene: TRBJ2-1
clone size: once
D gene: .
CDR3 protein: CASSIGVREQFF
CDR3 DNA: TGTGCCAGTAGTATAGGAGTAAGGGAGCAGTTCTTC

V gene: TRBV27
J gene: TRBJ2-2
clone size: .
D gene: .
CDR3 protein: CASSPHLGGETGELFF
CDR3 DNA: TGTGCCAGCAGTCCCCATCTGGGCGGAGAGACCGGGGAGCTGTTTTTT

V gene: TRBV19
J gene: TRBJ2-7
clone size: once
D gene: TRBD2
CDR3 protein: CASSLRLAGTYEQYF
CDR3 DNA: TGTGCCAGTAGTTTAAGACTAGCGGGAACCTACGAGCAGTACTTC

V gene: TRBV20-1
J gene: TRBJ1-1
clone size: .
D gene: .
CDR3 protein: CRDNRLRMNTEAFF
CDR3 DNA: TGCAGGGATAATCGCCTCAGGATGAACACTGAAGCTTTCTTT

V gene: TRBV6-6
J gene: TRBJ1-4
clone size: .
D gene: .
CDR3 protein: CASSYVGQTPEKLFF
CDR3 DNA: TGTGCCAGCAGTTACGTGGGGCAGACACCTGAAAAACTGTTTTTT

V gene: TRBV9
J gene: TRBJ2-2
clone size: few
D gene: TRBD1
CDR3 protein: CASSVAGTALYTGELFF
CDR3 DNA: TGTGCCAGCAGCGTAGCCGGGACAGCCTTATACACCGGGGAGCTGTTTTTT

V gene: TRBV9
J gene: TRBJ2-7
clone size: few
D gene: .
CDR3 protein: CASSPLLEQYF
CDR3 DNA: TGTGCCAGCAGCCCCCTCCTCGAGCAGTACTTC

V gene: TRBV19
J gene: TRBJ1-2
clone size: .
D gene: .
CDR3 protein: CASSLIGGYGYTF
CDR3 DNA: TGTGCCAGTAGCCTTATTGGAGGCTATGGCTACACCTTC

V gene: TRBV12-3/TRBV12-4
J gene: TRBJ1-1
clone size: once
D gene: .
CDR3 protein: CASSSKEYTEAFF
CDR3 DNA: TGTGCCAGCAGTTCCAAAGAGTACACTGAAGCTTTCTTT

V gene: TRBV15
J gene: TRBJ1-4
clone size: once
D gene: TRBD1
CDR3 protein: CATSTGTEAYGKLFF
CDR3 DNA: TGTGCCACCAGCACCGGGACAGAAGCATATGGAAAACTGTTTTTT

V gene: TRBV30
J gene: TRBJ1-5
clone size: .
D gene: .
CDR3 protein: CAWSPPDVYSNQPQHF
CDR3 DNA: TGTGCCTGGAGCCCCCCGGACGTGTATAGCAATCAGCCCCAGCATTTT

V gene: TRBV4-3
J gene: TRBJ1-1
clone size: .
D gene: .
CDR3 protein: CASSLVEGVTEAFF
CDR3 DNA: TGCGCCAGCAGCCTGGTGGAGGGGGTCACTGAAGCTTTCTTT

V gene: TRBV9
J gene: TRBJ1-2
clone size: once
D gene: .
CDR3 protein: CASSAEDSSNYGYTF
CDR3 DNA: TGTGCCAGCAGCGCAGAGGACAGCTCAAACTATGGCTACACCTTC

V gene: TRBV24-1
J gene: TRBJ2-3
clone size: .
D gene: TRBD2
CDR3 protein: CATSDYGTSTHTDTQYF
CDR3 DNA: TGTGCCACCAGTGATTACGGGACTAGTACGCACACAGATACGCAGTATTTT

V gene: TRBV9
J gene: TRBJ2-3
clone size: .
D gene: .
CDR3 protein: CASSPGSDTQYF
CDR3 DNA: TGTGCCAGCAGCCCGGGCTCAGATACGCAGTATTTT

V gene: TRBV20-1
J gene: TRBJ1-4
clone size: .
D gene: .
CDR3 protein: CSARPLGVDDEKLFF
CDR3 DNA: TGCAGTGCTAGACCACTTGGGGTGGATGACGAAAAACTGTTTTTT

V gene: TRBV4-1
J gene: TRBJ2-1
clone size: .
D gene: TRBD2
CDR3 protein: CASMGASGRYNEQFF
CDR3 DNA: TGCGCCAGCATGGGGGCTAGCGGGAGGTACAATGAGCAGTTCTTC